A single T cell receptor beta chain is shown here with its context. The antigen remains unidentified. Germline values: CDR1 WSHSY, CDR2 SAAADI. CDR3 size: 12 residues. The ends lost 8 bases at V and 5 bases at J; junction bases unmatched: 2. These data are taken from a study of shared clonotypes between healthy human individuals. Study-level findings and limits: Though the depth was large, rarefaction showed that sorted-subset sequencing was incomplete.

Profiled with immunoSEQ multiplex PCR; TCRdb holds only in-frame clones, not every one. Of millions of clones detected, roughly 95% appear once; the ten largest clones hold around 1.1%. CD45RO-negative, CCR7-positively selected cells formed the naive CD8 fraction, excluding terminally differentiated effector memory CD45RA+ cells. Everyone who donated was a Caucasian adult who lived in Nashville, Tennessee. This clonotype originated in a young man in good health. The chain has TRBV10-2 and TRBJ2-2; TRBD2 matches at 7 bases. Sequences were obtained from naive CD8+ T cells sorted from blood. The CDR3 is CASRGVTGELFF. DNA for the CDR3: TGCGCCAGCCGGGGGGTTACCGGGGAGCTGTTTTTT.